This TCR beta chain was profiled in a study of T cells in localized non-small cell lung cancer. TCRdb's table, derived via immunoSEQ multiplex PCR, lists solely in-frame clones and lacks some. Among about 82,000 clones listed, 80% were seen once. The table lists this clone with a count of one. Antigen specificity is unknown. Trimming took 0 bases from V and 0 from J, leaving 6 bases between them. The CDR3 sequence is 14 residues long. Germline V gene lookup returns CDR1 MNHEY and CDR2 SMNVEV (reference sequence). The study's findings and limits: There were a median around 53 of the top 100 tumor clones appearing in adjacent lung.

The material was PBMCs, obtained before any cancer treatment. This chain uses TRBV27 with TRBJ2-7; D is uncertain. This TCR was sampled from a man aged 35 to 69 with stage II squamous cell lung carcinoma. CDR3 amino acids: CASSLSAASYEQYF. The CDR3 region has the DNA TGTGCCAGCAGTTTATCGGCGGCCTCCTACGAGCAGTACTTC.